This T cell receptor beta chain derives from a study of PD-1 blockade in classical Hodgkin lymphoma. Study-wide points: CD4+ but not CD8+ TCR diversity rose significantly by C4D1.

Trimming took 3 bases from V and 3 from J, leaving 15 bases between them. Germline CDR1 MGHRA, CDR2 YSYEKL. This CDR3 is built from 15 residues. All patients relapsed after autologous stem cell transplantation, and brentuximab vedotin exposure varied. By magnetic negative selection, CD4+ T cells were purified from thawed PBMCs. The study recorded best responses of complete response, partial response or progressive disease. Clones were read by immunoSEQ multiplex PCR, and TCRdb kept only the in-frame ones, dropping some. The sample yields 30,000 or so clones, less than 90% seen once. About this clone: No antigen is known for it.

The TCR comes from a human donor with classical Hodgkin lymphoma. The V gene is TRBV4-1, the J gene TRBJ2-7, with a weak D call TRBD2 (5 bases). Specimen: CD4+ T cells from blood, collected at baseline. Here the CDR3 reads CASSHFIRTYYEQYF. The CDR3, as DNA: TGCGCCAGCAGCCATTTCATTCGGACTTACTACGAGCAGTACTTC.